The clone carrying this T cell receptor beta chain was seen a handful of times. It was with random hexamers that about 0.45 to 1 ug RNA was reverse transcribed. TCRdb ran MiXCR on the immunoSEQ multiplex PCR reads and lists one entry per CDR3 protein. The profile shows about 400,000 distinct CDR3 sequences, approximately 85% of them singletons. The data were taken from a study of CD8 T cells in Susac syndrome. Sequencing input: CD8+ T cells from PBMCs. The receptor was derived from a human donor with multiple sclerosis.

Written as DNA, the CDR3 is TGTGCCAGCAGTTCTAGCGGGAGAACTCTCTACGAGCAGTACTTC. It translates to CASSSSGRTLYEQYF. The chain joins TRBV12-3 or TRBV12-4 to TRBJ2-7, with 10 bases lining up with TRBD2. The CDR3 extends over 15 amino acids. The junction had 6 bases not matched to a gene; V was cut back by 4 bases and J by 3 bases.